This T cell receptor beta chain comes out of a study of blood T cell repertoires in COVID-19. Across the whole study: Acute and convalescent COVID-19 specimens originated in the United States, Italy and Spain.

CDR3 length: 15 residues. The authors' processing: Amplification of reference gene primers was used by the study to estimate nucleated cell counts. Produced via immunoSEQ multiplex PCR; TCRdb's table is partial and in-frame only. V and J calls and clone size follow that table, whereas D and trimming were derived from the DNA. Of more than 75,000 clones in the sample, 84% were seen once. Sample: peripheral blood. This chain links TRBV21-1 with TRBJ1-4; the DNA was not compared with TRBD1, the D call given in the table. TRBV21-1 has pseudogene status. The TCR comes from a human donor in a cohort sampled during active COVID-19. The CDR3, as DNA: TGTGCCAGCAGCAAAGCCGCAGACAACCCTGAAAAACTGTTTTTT. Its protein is CASSKAADNPEKLFF.